This T cell receptor beta chain was documented in a study of blood T cells in healthy people across ages. Whole-study context: Per two T cells, about one barcoded beta molecule was captured through template switching.

Whole-study findings and limits: TCR beta diversity, measured per million T cells, fell in a roughly linear way with age. Long-lived donors had more naive CD4+ cells and higher diversity than aged donors.

For the second PCR, which ran for roughly 6 to 12 cycles, a sample-barcoded 5' primer and a J-beta primer mix were used. One entry per CDR3 protein, called by TCRdb with MiXCR from the 5' RACE reads. Altogether roughly 730,000 distinct CDR3 sequences are present, 56% being singletons, with the ten largest covering under 30%. This CDR3 has 14 residues. Turning to this clonotype: Its antigen is not identified. One end of the junction is discordant with germline, which a read error may explain.

The sequenced material came from blood. This TCR was sampled from a man aged 35 to 55 in good health. The gene calls are TRBV12-3 or TRBV12-4 and TRBJ2-1, with D unclear. The CDR3: CASSHWTVYNKQFF. The CDR3 DNA is TGTGCCAGCAGTCACTGGACGGTTTACAATAAGCAGTTCTTC.